This T cell receptor beta chain is drawn from a study of T cells in Graves' hyperthyroidism and ophthalmopathy. Findings and caveats of the study: Median prediction lead before ophthalmopathy onset was 6.5 months with the model. Most expanded thyroid clonotypes above 0.001 recurred in blood.

This clonotype has a count of ten or more. Antigen specificity is unknown. Germline V CDR1 and CDR2: DFQATT, SNEGSKA (reference sequence). This CDR3 region has 13 residues. Trimming removed 5 bases from V and 1 base from J, with 12 bases in between. Using RNA transcripts as the source, TCR beta CDR3 regions were amplified. A set of HTBI primers served as the primers for a first-round RT-PCR of the TCR CDR3. TCRdb analysed the multiplex PCR reads with MiXCR anew, one entry per CDR3 protein. The sample consists of approximately 740,000 distinct CDR3 sequences, 14% of them appearing once. Patients aged 18 to 65 had newly diagnosed hyperthyroidism that had lasted under 2 months. In making diagnoses, clinical symptoms, serum thyroxine and TRAb, thyroid ultrasound and orbital computed tomography were all used.

The clonotype comes from a woman between 18 and 30 years old with Graves' hyperthyroidism. This chain connects TRBV20-1 to TRBJ2-7; weak D call: TRBD1 (6 bases). Sequencing used blood. The CDR3 loop reads CSAAAQGSYEQYF. CDR3 sequence (DNA): TGCAGTGCTGCCGCACAGGGATCCTACGAGCAGTACTTC.